This T cell receptor (beta chain) appears in the sequencing data of a study of shared clonotypes between healthy human individuals. Using immunoSEQ multiplex PCR, the repertoire was profiled, and TCRdb retains in-frame clones only, with some absent. The repertoire consists of about 2.4 million clones, with 90% to 95% occurring once and the leading ten covering 0.36%. The germline CDR1 and CDR2 sequences are MNHNS and SASEGT. V lost 4 bases to trimming and J lost 3 bases; unmatched junction nucleotides: 11. This CDR3 contains 16 residues. This clonotype originated in a man in his late teens or twenties in good health. Some clones in this sample may be carry-over from other donors' samples. The rearrangement joins TRBV6-1 to TRBJ2-7; TRBD2 aligns across 8 bases. The sequencing input was naive CD4+ T cells from PBMCs. The subset here: CD45RA+ positively selected. In nucleotides, the CDR3 is TGTGCCAGCAGTGTGAACGCTCCAGCGGGAGACTACGAGCAGTACTTC. Protein sequence: CASSVNAPAGDYEQYF.